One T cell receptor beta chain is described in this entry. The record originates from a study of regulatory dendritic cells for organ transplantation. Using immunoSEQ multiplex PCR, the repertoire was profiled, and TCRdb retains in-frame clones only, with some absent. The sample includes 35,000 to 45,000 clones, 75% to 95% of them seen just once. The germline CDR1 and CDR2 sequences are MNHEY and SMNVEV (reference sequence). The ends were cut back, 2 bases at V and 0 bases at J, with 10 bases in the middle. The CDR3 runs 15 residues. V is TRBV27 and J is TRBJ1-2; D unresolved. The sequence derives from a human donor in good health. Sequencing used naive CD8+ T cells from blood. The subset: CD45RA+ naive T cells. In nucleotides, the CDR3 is TGTGCCAGCAGTTTAACGGATCAGACTAACTATGGCTACACCTTC. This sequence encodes CASSLTDQTNYGYTF.